These 18 T cell receptor beta chains came from one sample sequenced in a study of OX40 agonist ivuxolimab in advanced cancers. TCRdb keeps only in-frame clones here, not all; method: immunoSEQ multiplex PCR. The sample consists of some 68,000 clones, roughly 86% of them appearing once. The sequenced sample was CD4+ or CD8+ T cells sorted from blood, obtained in a trial of the OX40 agonist ivuxolimab. The source of these receptors is an adult with an advanced solid tumor such as melanoma, head and neck, liver or kidney cancer.

V is TRBV11-3 and J is TRBJ2-7; D perhaps matches TRBD2 (6 bases). The germline V and J ends were trimmed by 5 bases and 0 bases, with 11 bases remaining between them. This CDR3 comprises 14 residues. CDR1 is SGHNT and CDR2 is YENEEA in the germline V gene. The CDR3 DNA follows: TGTGCCAGCAGCCGGGACTTCAGCTCCTACGAGCAGTACTTC. This codes for CASSRDFSSYEQYF.

This chain's CDR3 is CASRGNLDNEQFF. DNA for the CDR3: TGTGCCAGCAGGGGGAACTTGGACAATGAGCAGTTCTTC. V and J are TRBV2 and TRBJ2-1; D remains unclear. The V gene's germline CDR1 is SNHLY and CDR2 FYNNEI. Trimming stripped 6 bases from V and 5 bases from J, with 11 bases between. CDR3 length: 13 amino acids.

This clone is a singleton in its sample. The chain carries TRBV28 and TRBJ2-3, with TRBD1 identical over 7 bases. The CDR3 has 13 amino acids. The V gene's germline CDR1 is MDHEN and CDR2 SYDVKM. V gave up 6 bases and J gave up 6 bases; unmatched junction bases: 6. The CDR3 DNA sequence: TGTGCCAGCAGGGGACAGATCACGGATACGCAGTATTTT. Translated: CASRGQITDTQYF.

For this clone: Within the sample, other DNA sequences also encode this same CDR3. This chain links TRBV30 with TRBJ2-7; D possibly corresponds to TRBD1 (5 bases). This CDR3 has 12 amino acids. V gave up 1 base and J gave up 3 bases, with 7 bases separating them. Looked up from germline, CDR1 is GTSNPN and CDR2 is SVGIG (reference sequence). CDR3 amino acids: CAWSGGSYEQYF. DNA of the CDR3: TGTGCCTGGAGTGGGGGCAGCTACGAGCAGTACTTC.

In this sample, this clone turned up once. The chain recombines TRBV4-2 with TRBJ2-3; TRBD2 aligns across 12 bases. CDR3 length: 16 amino acids. V gave up 5 bases and J gave up 4 bases; unmatched junction bases: 7. CDR1 is LGHNA and CDR2 is YNFKEQ in the germline V gene. The CDR3 region has the DNA TGTGCCAGCAGCGCCGAACTAGCGGGAGGCGCAGATACGCAGTATTTT. The encoded protein is CASSAELAGGADTQYF.

The V gene is TRBV27, the J gene TRBJ1-2, with TRBD1 as a possible D gene (5 bases). Trimming removed 5 bases at V and 5 bases at J, with 9 bases between. Germline V gene data show CDR1 as MNHEY and CDR2 as SMNVEV (reference sequence). The CDR3 is 12 amino acids. This CDR3 is CASSIRTYGYTF. The DNA for the CDR3 is TGTGCCAGCAGTATACGGACATATGGCTACACCTTC.

The CDR3 DNA is TGTGCCAGCAGTGCATGGGGCACAGATACGCAGTATTTT. Translation gives CASSAWGTDTQYF. This chain connects TRBV2 to TRBJ2-3; D unresolved. Trimming took 4 bases from V and 1 from J, leaving 6 bases between them. This CDR3 is built from 13 residues. The germline V gene has CDR1 SNHLY and CDR2 FYNNEI. The entire variable domain, with the rest obtained from reference TRBV2 and TRBJ2-3, is as follows: EPEVTQTPSHQVTQMGQEVILRCVPISNHLYFYWYRQILGQKVEFLVSFYNNEISEKSEIFDDQFSVERPDGSNFTLKIRSTKLEDSAMYFCASSAWGTDTQYFGPGTRLTVL.

This clone has a single count. This sequence joins TRBV4-1 and TRBJ2-7, with 11 bases identical to TRBD1. CDR1 MGHRA and CDR2 YSYEKL come from the germline V gene. Trimming at V came to 4 bases and at J to 2 bases, leaving 10 bases not matched to a gene. This CDR3 comprises 17 residues. The DNA of the CDR3 is TGCGCCAGCAGCCCACGAGTAGGGGGACAGGGGGCCTACGAGCAGTACTTC. Protein product: CASSPRVGGQGAYEQYF.

V gene TRBV6-1 combines with J gene TRBJ1-1, with D tentatively TRBD1 (5 bases). The V gene's germline CDR1 is MNHNS and CDR2 SASEGT. This CDR3 has 14 residues. Trimming took off 5 bases at V and 7 bases at J, with 17 bases between the two ends. CDR3 sequence reads: CASSSVFREGEAFF. As DNA, the CDR3 is TGTGCCAGCAGTAGTGTGTTCAGGGAGGGTGAAGCTTTCTTT.

V usage is TRBV6-5 and J usage is TRBJ2-7; D gene ambiguous. CDR1 and CDR2 from the germline V gene are MNHEY and SVGAGI. The V and J ends lost 2 bases and 5 bases respectively, with 16 bases between them. This CDR3 has 15 amino acids. The chain's CDR3 is CASSYGGPAPDEQYF. The CDR3 DNA sequence: TGTGCCAGCAGTTACGGTGGACCCGCCCCCGACGAGCAGTACTTC.

This chain joins TRBV19 and TRBJ2-3, with D uncertain. Germline CDR1 reads LNHDA; CDR2 reads SQIVND (reference sequence). This CDR3 is 15 amino acids long. V lost 5 bases to trimming and J lost 0 bases, with 12 bases between them. In DNA, the CDR3 is TGTGCCAGTAGTCTCAGACTGGTGAGCACAGATACGCAGTATTTT. This encodes CASSLRLVSTDTQYF. Looking up the rest from reference TRBV19 and TRBJ2-3 gives the full variable domain: DGGITQSPKYLFRKEGQNVTLSCEQNLNHDAMYWYRQDPGQGLRLIYYSQIVNDFQKGDIAEGYSVSREKKESFPLTVTSAQKNPTAFYLCASSLRLVSTDTQYFGPGTRLTVL.

V is TRBV7-9 and J is TRBJ2-2; D gene uncertain. Germline V gene data show CDR1 as SEHNR and CDR2 as FQNEAQ (reference sequence). CDR3 size: 14 residues. With 3 bases removed from V and 4 bases from J, the gap between germline ends came to 9 bases. DNA for the CDR3: TGTGCCAGCAGCTTGGCGGTTAGCACCGGGGAGCTGTTTTTT. Protein product: CASSLAVSTGELFF. The variable domain in full, completed from reference TRBV7-9 and TRBJ2-2, reads DTGVSQNPRHKITKRGQNVTFRCDPISEHNRLYWYRQTLGQGPEFLTYFQNEAQLEKSRLLSDRFSAERPKGSFSTLEIQRTEQGDSAMYLCASSLAVSTGELFFGEGSRLTVL.

The chain couples TRBV30 to TRBJ2-3; 8 nucleotides line up with TRBD2. The CDR3 extends over 15 amino acids. CDR1 and CDR2 (germline): GTSNPN, SVGIG (reference sequence). Unmatched junction bases numbered 10, after V lost 8 bases and J lost 0 bases. The CDR3 nucleotides are TGTGCCCGCCGGGCGGGAGGTCCCAGCACAGATACGCAGTATTTT. Protein: CARRAGGPSTDTQYF.

A word on this clone: Other DNA sequences in the sample encode the same CDR3. The chain carries TRBV19 and TRBJ1-4; possible D gene TRBD1, 6 bases. Per the germline V gene, CDR1 is LNHDA and CDR2 is SQIVND (reference sequence). This CDR3 contains 15 residues. Trimming pared 5 bases from V and 2 bases from J, leaving 12 bases between. Here the CDR3 reads CASSEVGQTNEKLFF. The CDR3 bases are TGTGCCAGTAGTGAAGTCGGACAGACTAATGAAAAACTGTTTTTT.

The chain is built from TRBV5-1 and TRBJ1-1; maybe TRBD1 (5 bases). Trimming took off 6 bases at V and 1 base at J, with 10 bases between the two ends. Germline V gene lookup returns CDR1 SGHRS and CDR2 YFSETQ. The CDR3 totals 13 residues. The CDR3 spells CASTRERNTEAFF. CDR3 in DNA: TGCGCCAGCACCAGGGAAAGGAACACTGAAGCTTTCTTT.

The V gene is TRBV6-6, the J gene TRBJ2-1; D gene ambiguous. The CDR3 runs 13 residues. CDR1 and CDR2 from the germline V gene are MNHNY and SVGAGI (reference sequence). V was pared by 2 bases and J by 3 bases, with 5 bases between. CDR3 residues: CASSYEDYNEQFF. CDR3 in DNA: TGTGCCAGCAGTTACGAGGACTACAATGAGCAGTTCTTC.

The chain employs TRBV7-9 and TRBJ1-5; the match to TRBD1 covers 11 bases. J gave up 1 base and V 3 bases, and 11 bases lay outside the gene matches. This CDR3 is 19 amino acids long. Germline V CDR1 and CDR2: SEHNR, FQNEAQ (reference sequence). DNA for the CDR3: TGTGCCAGCAGCTTTAGCGGGACAGGGGGATTTTACAGCAATCAGCCCCAGCATTTT. Residues: CASSFSGTGGFYSNQPQHF.

The chain carries TRBV5-6 and TRBJ2-4; the match to TRBD2 covers 7 bases. The length of the CDR3 is 15 residues. After removal of 1 base from V and 0 bases from J, the junction contained 1 base not matched to a gene. The germline CDR1 and CDR2 sequences are SGHDT and YYEEEE. CDR3 nucleotide sequence: TGTGCCAGCAGCTTGTCGGGAGGAGCCAAAAACATTCAGTACTTC. Translating it yields CASSLSGGAKNIQYF.